A single sample is the source of the 18 T cell receptor beta chains below, sequenced in a study of somatic mutations in cytotoxic T cells in rheumatoid arthritis. TCRdb's table, derived via immunoSEQ multiplex PCR, lists solely in-frame clones and lacks some. The repertoire holds tens of thousands of clones, with about four fifths as singletons. Sequenced material: CD8+ T cells sorted from blood. Receptors originate from an adult with rheumatoid arthritis.

The V and J genes are TRBV5-6 and TRBJ2-7; 7 bases are a match to TRBD2. This CDR3 has 15 amino acids. From germline, CDR1 is SGHDT and CDR2 YYEEEE. V dropped 0 bases and J dropped 5; count of bases not matched to a gene: 8. CDR3 loop: CASSLGAGEGDEQYF. As DNA, the CDR3 is TGTGCCAGCAGCTTGGGGGCGGGAGAAGGGGACGAGCAGTACTTC.

V is TRBV10-3 and J is TRBJ1-1; TRBD1 matches at 9 bases. Germline trimming cut 0 bases from V and 5 bases from J; bases unmatched to any gene: 1. Germline loops: CDR1 ENHRY, CDR2 SYGVKD. There are 14 residues in the CDR3. This CDR3 is CAISESGQGTEAFF. CDR3 DNA: TGTGCCATCAGTGAGTCGGGACAGGGAACTGAAGCTTTCTTT.

The chain is built from TRBV4-1 and TRBJ2-5; TRBD1 aligns across 9 bases. The CDR3 is 15 amino acids. Germline V gene data show CDR1 as MGHRA and CDR2 as YSYEKL. J gave up 1 base and V 3 bases, and 3 bases lay outside the gene matches. The CDR3 reads CASSHQQGAQETQYF. The CDR3 DNA reads TGCGCCAGCAGCCATCAACAGGGGGCCCAAGAGACCCAGTACTTC.

The J gene is TRBJ2-7, the V gene TRBV4-1; D might be TRBD2 (6 bases). The CDR3 has 15 residues. Per the germline V gene, CDR1 is MGHRA and CDR2 is YSYEKL. V lost 0 bases and J 4 bases, leaving 13 bases between the germline ends. The CDR3 bases are TGCGCCAGCAGCCAAGATTTGGGGGGAGCTTACGAGCAGTACTTC. This codes for CASSQDLGGAYEQYF.

The rearrangement links TRBV7-9 to TRBJ2-4, with D perhaps given as TRBD1 or TRBD2 (5 bases each). Trimming removed 9 bases at V and 7 bases at J, with 16 bases between. Germline V gene sequence: CDR1 SEHNR, CDR2 FQNEAQ (reference sequence). The CDR3 covers 13 residues. DNA of the CDR3: TGTGCCAGTACGAGGGGTGGCGAGAACATTCAGTACTTC. It encodes CASTRGGENIQYF.

J is TRBJ2-1 and V is TRBV7-6, with a weak D call TRBD1 (6 bases). Trimming removed 2 bases at V and 0 bases at J, with 14 bases between. There are 17 residues in the CDR3. The V gene's germline CDR1 is SGHVS and CDR2 FNYEAQ. CDR3 bases: TGTGCCAGCAGCTTATACTCCGGGACAAGCTCCTACAATGAGCAGTTCTTC. Protein: CASSLYSGTSSYNEQFF. The complete variable domain, with remaining parts taken from reference TRBV7-6 and TRBJ2-1, reads GAGVSQSPRYKVTKRGQDVALRCDPISGHVSLYWYRQALGQGPEFLTYFNYEAQQDKSGLPNDRFSAERPEGSISTLTIQRTEQRDSAMYRCASSLYSGTSSYNEQFFGPGTRLTVL.

The J gene is TRBJ1-5, the V gene TRBV7-9; D is unclear. This CDR3 is 15 amino acids long. V dropped 8 bases and J dropped 1 base, with 15 bases sitting between them. Germline-derived CDR1 and CDR2 are SEHNR and FQNEAQ (reference sequence). The CDR3 nucleotides are TGTGCCAGCTCGATCCTCCCGGGGAGCAATCAGCCCCAGCATTTT. Its translation is CASSILPGSNQPQHF.

The chain uses TRBV10-3 and TRBJ2-7, with 9 bases lining up with TRBD2. This CDR3 is 16 amino acids long. Germline CDR1 ENHRY, CDR2 SYGVKD. With V trimmed by 0 bases and J by 4 bases, 7 bases remained unmatched. The CDR3 reads CAISESVGLAQYEQYF. DNA for the CDR3: TGTGCCATCAGTGAGTCCGTGGGACTAGCTCAATACGAGCAGTACTTC.

The V call is TRBV5-5, the J call TRBJ2-1, with D perhaps matching TRBD2 (5 bases). V was pared by 3 bases and J by 1 base, with 11 bases between. Germline V gene sequence: CDR1 SGHKS, CDR2 YYEKEE (reference sequence). The CDR3 is 15 amino acids. CDR3: CASSSFGGSYNEQFF. The CDR3 DNA follows: TGTGCCAGCAGCTCGTTTGGAGGTTCCTACAATGAGCAGTTCTTC.

This sequence joins TRBV19 and TRBJ2-1, with a tentative D call TRBD2 (6 bases). Germline CDR1 and CDR2: LNHDA and SQIVND (reference sequence). V gave up 4 bases and J gave up 4 bases, with 11 bases separating them. CDR3 length equals 14 residues. The CDR3 coding sequence is TGTGCCAGTAGTACCGGGACTGCATACAATGAGCAGTTCTTC. Its translation is CASSTGTAYNEQFF.

The rearrangement uses TRBV27 and TRBJ2-1; D call uncertain. The CDR3 extends over 15 amino acids. Trimming shortened V by 5 bases and J by 8 bases, and 19 bases separated the two germline ends. From germline, CDR1 is MNHEY and CDR2 SMNVEV (reference sequence). CDR3 DNA sequence: TGTGCCAGCAGTCCCACGGGTCTTAGAGCCCATGAGCAGTTCTTC. Amino acid sequence: CASSPTGLRAHEQFF.

Remarks on this clone: Other DNA sequences in this specimen translate into the identical CDR3. The chain is built from TRBV7-9 and TRBJ1-1; the D is unclear. Germline V lookup: CDR1 SEHNR, CDR2 FQNEAQ (reference sequence). The length of the CDR3 is 13 residues. Trimming shortened V by 3 bases and J by 2 bases, and 7 bases separated the two germline ends. The CDR3 sequence: CASSFGLNTEAFF. The CDR3 DNA reads as TGTGCCAGCAGCTTCGGACTCAACACTGAAGCTTTCTTT.

This clone appeared a single time. V and J are TRBV9 and TRBJ2-3; tentatively, D is TRBD1 (5 bases). V was shortened by 3 bases and J by 4 bases, with 12 bases between the two germline ends. The CDR3 has 14 residues. Germline V gene sequence: CDR1 SGDLS, CDR2 YYNGEE. The CDR3 loop reads CASSDYLGADTQYF. The CDR3 bases are TGTGCCAGCAGCGATTATCTAGGGGCAGATACGCAGTATTTT.

The J gene is TRBJ1-2, the V gene TRBV30; D remains ambiguous. V lost 4 bases and J lost 1, with 7 bases in between. This CDR3 is built from 12 residues. Germline V gene sequence: CDR1 GTSNPN, CDR2 SVGIG (reference sequence). Here the CDR3 reads CAWNHYNYGYTF. DNA of the CDR3: TGTGCCTGGAACCACTATAACTATGGCTACACCTTC. The variable domain in full, with the rest retrieved from reference TRBV30 and TRBJ1-2, is SQTIHQWPATLVQPVGSPLSLECTVEGTSNPNLYWYRQAAGRGLQLLFYSVGIGQISSEVPQNLSASRPQDRQFILSSKKLLLSDSGFYLCAWNHYNYGYTFGSGTRLTVV.

This clone was detected only a few times. The chain recombines TRBV4-3 with TRBJ1-1, with a weak D call TRBD1 (5 bases). V shed 4 bases and J shed 5 bases, with 11 bases lying between them. The V gene's germline CDR1 is LGHNA and CDR2 YSLEER. The CDR3 loop spans 13 amino acids. CDR3 DNA: TGCGCCAGCAGCCGAGGGGAAGGTACTGAAGCTTTCTTT. This translates into CASSRGEGTEAFF.

The genes are TRBV6-5 and TRBJ2-7; TRBD1 agrees at 7 bases. The CDR3 covers 14 residues. Losses at the gene ends were 5 bases for V and 6 bases for J; bases not matched to a gene: 10. CDR1 is MNHEY, CDR2 SVGAGI, per germline. CDR3 loop: CASSPQGTRLEQYF. As DNA, the CDR3 is TGTGCCAGCAGTCCACAGGGGACCCGACTCGAGCAGTACTTC.

The V call is TRBV7-9, the J call TRBJ2-4, with D unresolved. This CDR3 is built from 15 residues. V was clipped by 5 bases and J by 1 base, with 12 bases between them. CDR1 is SEHNR, CDR2 FQNEAQ, per germline (reference sequence). The DNA of the CDR3 is TGTGCCAGCAGCGACGGACCGTGGGCCAAAAACATTCAGTACTTC. This sequence encodes CASSDGPWAKNIQYF.

The chain carries TRBV5-1 and TRBJ1-1; D is perhaps TRBD1 (6 bases). V lost 2 bases to trimming and J lost 4 bases, with 9 bases between them. CDR1 and CDR2 (germline): SGHRS, YFSETQ. The CDR3 contains 13 residues. The CDR3 DNA sequence: TGCGCCAGCAGCTTTAGGGGGGTCACTGAAGCTTTCTTT. It yields the protein CASSFRGVTEAFF.